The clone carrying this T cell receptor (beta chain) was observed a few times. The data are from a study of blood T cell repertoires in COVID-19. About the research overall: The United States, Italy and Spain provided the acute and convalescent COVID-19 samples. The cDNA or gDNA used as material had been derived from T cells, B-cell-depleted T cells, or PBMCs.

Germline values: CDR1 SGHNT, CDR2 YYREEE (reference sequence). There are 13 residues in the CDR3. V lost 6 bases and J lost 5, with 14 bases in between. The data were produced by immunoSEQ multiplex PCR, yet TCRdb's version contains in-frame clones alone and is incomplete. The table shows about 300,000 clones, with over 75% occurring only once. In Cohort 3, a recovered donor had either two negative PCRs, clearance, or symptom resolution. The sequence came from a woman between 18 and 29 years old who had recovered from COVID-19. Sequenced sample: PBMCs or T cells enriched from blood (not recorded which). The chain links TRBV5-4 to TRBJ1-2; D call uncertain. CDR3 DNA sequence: TGTGCCAGCAAGGTGGACGGGAGTTATGGCTACACCTTC. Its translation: CASKVDGSYGYTF.